The present TCR beta chain was sequenced within a study of identical twins. V was clipped by 6 bases and J by 0 bases; unmatched bases: 5. The CDR3 spans 16 residues. TCRdb re-analysed the 5' RACE reads in MiXCR, keeping a single row per CDR3 protein. Among about 340,000 distinct CDR3 sequences listed, roughly an eighth were seen once. This clonotype was found a few times. These data also formed part of another study, on yellow fever vaccine responses in identical twins.

The chain has TRBV12-3 or TRBV12-4 and TRBJ2-1, with 10 bases identical to TRBD1. Sequencing was performed on CD8+ T cells sorted from blood. The clonotype comes from a woman younger than 30 in good health. The chain's CDR3 is CASRGRTGGSYNEQFF. The CDR3 DNA reads TGTGCCAGCAGAGGCCGGACAGGGGGCTCCTACAATGAGCAGTTCTTC.